The sequence of this TCR beta chain was determined in a study of blood T cells in healthy people across ages. Study findings and constraints: Versus aged donors, long-lived donors had higher diversity and more naive CD4+ cells.

Trimming stripped 0 bases from V and 1 base from J, with 9 bases between. This CDR3 has 16 amino acids. Germline V gives CDR1 KGHSY, CDR2 FQNENV. Concerning this clonotype: Its specificity is unknown.

Sample-barcoded 5' priming and a J-beta primer mix drove a second PCR of roughly 7 to 11 cycles. Each CDR3 protein gets one entry after TCRdb re-called the 5' RACE reads with MiXCR. The sample has over 950,000 distinct CDR3 sequences, less than 45% seen once. The source is a man in his late teens or twenties in good health. The chain couples TRBV16 to TRBJ2-2, with D uncertain. Sequenced material: blood. CDR3 in amino acids: CASSQSGLENTGELFF. In nucleotides, the CDR3 is TGTGCCAGCAGCCAATCTGGGCTGGAGAACACCGGGGAGCTGTTTTTT.